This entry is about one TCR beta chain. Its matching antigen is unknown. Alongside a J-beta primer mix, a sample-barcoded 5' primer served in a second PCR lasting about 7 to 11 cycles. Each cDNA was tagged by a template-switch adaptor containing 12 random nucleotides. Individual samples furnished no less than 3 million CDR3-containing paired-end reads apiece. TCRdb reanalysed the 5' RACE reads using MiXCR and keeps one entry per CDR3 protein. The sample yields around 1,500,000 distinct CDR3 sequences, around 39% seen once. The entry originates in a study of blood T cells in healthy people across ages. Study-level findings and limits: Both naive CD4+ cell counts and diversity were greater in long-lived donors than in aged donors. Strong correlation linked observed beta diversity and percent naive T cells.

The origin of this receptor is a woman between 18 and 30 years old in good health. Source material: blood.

In nucleotides, the CDR3 is TGCAGCGTCCCCGGGGGATCCACAGATACGCAGTATTTT. Amino acid sequence: CSVPGGSTDTQYF. V and J are TRBV29-1 and TRBJ2-3; perhaps TRBD2 as D (6 bases). The germline V gene encodes CDR1 SQVTM and CDR2 ANQGSEA. V shed 6 bases and J shed 2 bases, with 12 bases lying between them. The CDR3 is 13 amino acids.